This T cell receptor (beta chain) emerged from a study of blood T cells in healthy people across ages. Study observations and caveats: Donor CMV status was unknown, possibly confounding expanded clonotype changes. More naive CD4+ cells and higher diversity were found in long-lived than in aged donors.

V lost 3 bases to trimming and J lost 2 bases, with 16 bases between them. CDR3 length: 16 amino acids. Germline-derived CDR1 and CDR2 are KGHSH and LQKENI. Through a sample-barcoded 5' primer and a J-beta primer mix, a second PCR was run for roughly 6 to 11 cycles. Any given sample supplied a minimum of 2.5 million CDR3-containing paired-end reads. TCRdb called the 5' RACE reads again in MiXCR, with one record for every CDR3 protein. The sample consists of around 670,000 distinct CDR3 sequences, about 30% of them appearing once. In regard to this clonotype: Antigen specificity is unknown. A read error is possible here, since a much larger clone lies one base away.

Sequencing was performed on blood. This clonotype was obtained from a woman of 80 years or more in good health. This chain links TRBV18 with TRBJ1-2; maybe TRBD1 (5 bases). The CDR3 loop is CASSPEDGAVNYGYTF. The CDR3 region has the DNA TGTGCCAGCTCACCCGAGGACGGGGCGGTCAACTATGGCTACACCTTC.